The rows below give T cell receptor beta chains drawn from one sample of a study of human T cells and chemical hapten exposure. Each CDR3 protein is one row after TCRdb ran MiXCR on the RACE reads. The data show about 160,000 distinct CDR3 sequences, around 30% seen once. Sample: whole blood, taken in connection with sensitization to the hapten diphenylcyclopropenone (DPC). The receptor set was obtained from a woman aged 18-29 years with alopecia areata. Some clones in this sample may be carry-over from other donors' samples. Both conserved end residues are part of each CDR3. The D gene is left open where the match is weak. Part of the rows lack a size; the others show once, few, many or a class for expanded clones.

clone_size	v_call	j_call	d_call	cdr3_nt	cdr3_aa
many	TRBV18	TRBJ1-1	NA	TGTGCCAGCTCACCACCTGACAGCATGAACACTGAAGCTTTCTTT	CASSPPDSMNTEAFF
few	TRBV5-1	TRBJ2-5	TRBD2	TGCGCCAGCAGCTACAAACCGACTAGCGGGCAAGAGACCCAGTACTTC	CASSYKPTSGQETQYF
NA	TRBV6-1	TRBJ1-5	TRBD1	TGTGCCAGTGAAACCAGACATGGGACAGTCAATCAGCCCCAGCATTTT	CASETRHGTVNQPQHF
NA	TRBV4-3	TRBJ2-1	NA	TGCGCCAGCAGCCAGGGAAGTTTCTCCTACAATGAGCAGTTCTTC	CASSQGSFSYNEQFF
few	TRBV4-3	TRBJ1-2	TRBD1	TGCGCCAGCAGCCACCAGGGGGCCGGGGGCTACACCTTC	CASSHQGAGGYTF
NA	TRBV5-8	TRBJ2-3	NA	TGTGCCAGCAGCTTGGGGGGATACAGCACAGATACGCAGTATTTT	CASSLGGYSTDTQYF
NA	TRBV11-2	TRBJ2-3	TRBD1	TGTGCCAGCAGCTGGACAGGGGCCGGCACAGATACGCAGTATTTT	CASSWTGAGTDTQYF
many	TRBV29-1	TRBJ1-1	NA	TGCAGCGTTGTCTCCGTGAACACTGAAGCTTTCTTT	CSVVSVNTEAFF
NA	TRBV4-2	TRBJ2-5	TRBD2	TGTGCCAGCAGCCACTTTTTGGGACTAGCAGGCCAAGAGACCCAGTACTTC	CASSHFLGLAGQETQYF
NA	TRBV20-1	TRBJ2-1	TRBD2	TGCAGTGCTCCCCCCGCAGCGGGAACCTACAATGAGCAGTTCTTC	CSAPPAAGTYNEQFF
NA	TRBV30	TRBJ2-7	TRBD1	TGTGCCTGGAGTCAGGGGCCAGGGGGCCGCTACGAGCAGTACTTC	CAWSQGPGGRYEQYF
few	TRBV9	TRBJ2-2	NA	TGTGCCAGCAGCGGGCCGGAGCTGTTTTTT	CASSGPELFF
NA	TRBV20-1	TRBJ2-7	TRBD2	TGCAGTGCTAGAGGGTTAGCGGGAGAGCACGAGCAGTACTTC	CSARGLAGEHEQYF
medium-sized	TRBV29-1	TRBJ1-1	NA	TGCAGCGTTCCACAGGCTATGAACACTGAAGCTTTCTTT	CSVPQAMNTEAFF
few	TRBV27	TRBJ2-4	NA	TGTGCCAGCAGTTTTCTAGGGGATGACATTCAGTACTTC	CASSFLGDDIQYF
NA	TRBV29-1	TRBJ1-4	NA	TGCAGCGTTCGAGTTAGTGAGAGTAATGAAAAACTGTTTTTT	CSVRVSESNEKLFF
NA	TRBV7-2	TRBJ2-3	NA	TGTGCCAGCAGCCCGGTCGGGCAGGGCCCCACAGATACGCAGTATTTT	CASSPVGQGPTDTQYF
NA	TRBV27	TRBJ2-1	TRBD2	TGTGCCAGCAGTTTACTCGGGACTAACTACAATGAGCAGTTCTTC	CASSLLGTNYNEQFF
many	TRBV9	TRBJ2-3	NA	TGTGCCAGCAGTCTTAGATGGGGAGATACGCAGTATTTT	CASSLRWGDTQYF
NA	TRBV29-1	TRBJ2-1	TRBD2	TGCAGCGTCCGCCCCAGCGGGAGTGGGGGCAATGAGCAGTTCTTC	CSVRPSGSGGNEQFF
few	TRBV6-2/TRBV6-3	TRBJ2-4	NA	TGTGCCAGCAGTTACTCGTCCGGGAGAAACATTCAGTACTTC	CASSYSSGRNIQYF
NA	TRBV10-3	TRBJ2-7	NA	TGTGCCATCGGGGGACCCTACGAGCAGTACTTC	CAIGGPYEQYF
NA	TRBV4-3	TRBJ2-3	TRBD2	TGCGCCAGCAGCCAAGGAGTAGCGGGAGGGGCAGATACGCAGTATTTT	CASSQGVAGGADTQYF
NA	TRBV15	TRBJ1-5	NA	TGTGCCACCAGCAGCAGGGGTCGCCCCCAGCATTTT	CATSSRGRPQHF
NA	TRBV18	TRBJ2-5	NA	TGTGCCAGCTCAACTACAGGTCAAGAGACCCAGTACTTC	CASSTTGQETQYF
NA	TRBV2	TRBJ2-7	NA	TGTGCCAGCAGTGAAAGTCGGTACGAGCAGTACTTC	CASSESRYEQYF
NA	TRBV5-1	TRBJ2-2	TRBD1	TGCGCCAGCAGCCTAGGTGGACAGGCGAACACCGGGGAGCTGTTTTTT	CASSLGGQANTGELFF
NA	TRBV20-1	TRBJ2-1	TRBD2	TGCAGTGTTAGCGGGGGGGCCTACAATGAGCAGTTCTTC	CSVSGGAYNEQFF
NA	TRBV24-1	TRBJ2-3	NA	TGTGCCACCAGCAGGGACTCGACAGATACGCAGTATTTT	CATSRDSTDTQYF
few	TRBV6-2/TRBV6-3	TRBJ2-7	NA	TGTGCCAGCAGTTATTGGCAGGAGGTGCACGAGCAGTACTTC	CASSYWQEVHEQYF
NA	TRBV7-2	TRBJ2-5	NA	TGTGCCAGCAGCTTAGTCGGGAAGACCCAGTACTTC	CASSLVGKTQYF
NA	TRBV23-1	TRBJ2-3	TRBD1	TGCGCCAGCAGTCTCCCGGGACAGCGGAAGCTCGATACGCAGTATTTT	CASSLPGQRKLDTQYF